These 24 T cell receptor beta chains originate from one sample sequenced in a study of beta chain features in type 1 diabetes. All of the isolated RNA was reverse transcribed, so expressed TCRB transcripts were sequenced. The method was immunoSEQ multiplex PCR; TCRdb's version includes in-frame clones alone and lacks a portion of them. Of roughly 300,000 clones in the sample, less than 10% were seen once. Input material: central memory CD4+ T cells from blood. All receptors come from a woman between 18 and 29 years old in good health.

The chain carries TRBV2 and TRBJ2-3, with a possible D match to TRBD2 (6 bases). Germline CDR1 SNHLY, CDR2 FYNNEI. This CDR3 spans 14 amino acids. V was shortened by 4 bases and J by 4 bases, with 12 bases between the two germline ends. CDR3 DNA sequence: TGTGCCAGCAGTGTAGGAGGGTACCCAGATACGCAGTATTTT. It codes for CASSVGGYPDTQYF.

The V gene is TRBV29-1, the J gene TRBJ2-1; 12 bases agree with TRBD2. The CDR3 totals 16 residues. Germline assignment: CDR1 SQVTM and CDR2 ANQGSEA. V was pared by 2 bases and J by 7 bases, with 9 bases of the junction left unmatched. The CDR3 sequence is CSVESPTSGRKNEQFF. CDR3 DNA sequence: TGCAGCGTTGAAAGCCCTACTAGCGGGAGGAAGAATGAGCAGTTCTTC.

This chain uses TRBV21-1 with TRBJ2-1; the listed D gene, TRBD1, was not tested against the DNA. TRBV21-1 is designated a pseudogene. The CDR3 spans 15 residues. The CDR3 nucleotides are TGTGCCAGCAGCAAATGGTCAGGGGCCTGGGGGCCGCAGTTCTTC. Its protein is CASSKWSGAWGPQFF.

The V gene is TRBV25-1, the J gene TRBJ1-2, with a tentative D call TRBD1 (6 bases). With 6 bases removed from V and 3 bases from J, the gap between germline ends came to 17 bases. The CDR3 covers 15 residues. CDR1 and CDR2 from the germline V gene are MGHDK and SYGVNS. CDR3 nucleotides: TGTGCCAGCAGCGAGGGGGGAGGAGTCTACTATGGCTACACCTTC. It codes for CASSEGGGVYYGYTF.

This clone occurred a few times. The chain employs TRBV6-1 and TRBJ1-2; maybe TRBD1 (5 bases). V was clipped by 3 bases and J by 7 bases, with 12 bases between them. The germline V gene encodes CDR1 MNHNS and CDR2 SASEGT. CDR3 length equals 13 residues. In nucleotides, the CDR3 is TGTGCCAGCAGTGATGACAGTATTCCTGGCTACACCTTC. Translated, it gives CASSDDSIPGYTF.

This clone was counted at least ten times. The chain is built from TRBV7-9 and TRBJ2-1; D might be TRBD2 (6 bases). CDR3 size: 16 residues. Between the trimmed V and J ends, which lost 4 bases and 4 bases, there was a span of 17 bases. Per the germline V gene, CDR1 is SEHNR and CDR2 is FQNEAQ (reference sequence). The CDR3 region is CASSSQRASRYNEQFF. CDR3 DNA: TGTGCCAGCAGCTCTCAGCGGGCATCAAGGTACAATGAGCAGTTCTTC.

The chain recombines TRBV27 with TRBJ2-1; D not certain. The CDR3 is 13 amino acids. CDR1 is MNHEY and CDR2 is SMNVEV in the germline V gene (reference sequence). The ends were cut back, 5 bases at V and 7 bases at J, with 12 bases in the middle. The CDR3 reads CASSRKLRNEQFF. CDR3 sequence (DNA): TGTGCCAGCAGTCGTAAGCTGAGGAATGAGCAGTTCTTC.

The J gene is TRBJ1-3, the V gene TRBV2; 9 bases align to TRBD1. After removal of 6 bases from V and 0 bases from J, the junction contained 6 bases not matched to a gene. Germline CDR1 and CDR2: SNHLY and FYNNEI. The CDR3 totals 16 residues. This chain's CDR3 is CASSQQGAVSGNTIYF. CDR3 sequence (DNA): TGTGCCAGCAGCCAACAGGGGGCCGTCTCTGGAAACACCATATATTTT.

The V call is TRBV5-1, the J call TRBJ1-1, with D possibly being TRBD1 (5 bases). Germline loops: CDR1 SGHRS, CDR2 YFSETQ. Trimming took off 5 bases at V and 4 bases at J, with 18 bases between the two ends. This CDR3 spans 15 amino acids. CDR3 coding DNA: TGCGCCAGCAGTGTTTTATCGGGGCAGGGCACTGAAGCTTTCTTT. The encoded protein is CASSVLSGQGTEAFF.

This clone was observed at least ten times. The DNA for the CDR3 is TGTGCCAGCAGCCCGCCTCGTAAGGAGACCCAGTACTTC. Translated, it gives CASSPPRKETQYF. This rearrangement joins TRBV7-9 to TRBJ2-5; D is unresolved. The CDR3 loop spans 13 amino acids. Germline loops: CDR1 SEHNR, CDR2 FQNEAQ (reference sequence). Trimming removed 5 bases at V and 5 bases at J, with 12 bases between. Complete variable domain (other parts from reference TRBV7-9 and TRBJ2-5): DTGVSQNPRHKITKRGQNVTFRCDPISEHNRLYWYRQTLGQGPEFLTYFQNEAQLEKSRLLSDRFSAERPKGSFSTLEIQRTEQGDSAMYLCASSPPRKETQYFGPGTRLLVL.

CDR3 sequence: CASRGGSAYTQYF. The DNA of the CDR3 is TGTGCCAGCAGGGGGGGGTCGGCTTATACGCAGTATTTT. The chain carries TRBV2 and TRBJ2-3; 7 nucleotides line up with TRBD2. Germline V lookup: CDR1 SNHLY, CDR2 FYNNEI. The CDR3 is 13 amino acids. V lost 6 bases and J lost 7; bases outside the gene matches: 7.

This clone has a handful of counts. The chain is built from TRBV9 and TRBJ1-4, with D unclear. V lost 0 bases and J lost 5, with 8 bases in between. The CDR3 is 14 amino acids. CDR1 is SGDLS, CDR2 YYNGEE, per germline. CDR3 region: CASSVGQQNEKLFF. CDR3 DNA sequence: TGTGCCAGCAGCGTAGGGCAGCAAAATGAAAAACTGTTTTTT. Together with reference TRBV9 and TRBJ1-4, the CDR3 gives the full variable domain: DSGVTQTPKHLITATGQRVTLRCSPRSGDLSVYWYQQSLDQGLQFLIQYYNGEERAKGNILERFSAQQFPDLHSELNLSSLELGDSALYFCASSVGQQNEKLFFGSGTQLSVL.

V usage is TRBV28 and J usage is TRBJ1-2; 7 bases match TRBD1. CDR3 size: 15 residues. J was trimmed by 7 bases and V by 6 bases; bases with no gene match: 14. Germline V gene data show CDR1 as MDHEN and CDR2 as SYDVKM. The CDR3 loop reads CASRIPGQRARGYTF. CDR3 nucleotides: TGTGCCAGCAGGATCCCGGGACAGAGGGCTCGTGGCTACACCTTC.

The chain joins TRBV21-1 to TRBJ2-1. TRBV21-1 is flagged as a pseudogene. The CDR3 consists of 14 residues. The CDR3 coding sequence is TGTGCCAGCAGCGTACCGACCTCCTACAATGAGCAGTTCTTC. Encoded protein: CASSVPTSYNEQFF.

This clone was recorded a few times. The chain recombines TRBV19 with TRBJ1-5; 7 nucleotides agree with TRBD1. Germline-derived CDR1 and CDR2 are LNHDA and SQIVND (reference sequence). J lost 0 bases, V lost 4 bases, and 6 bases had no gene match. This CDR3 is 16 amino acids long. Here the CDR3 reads CASSTNRGGSNQPQHF. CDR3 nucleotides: TGTGCCAGTAGTACAAACAGGGGAGGTAGCAATCAGCCCCAGCATTTT.

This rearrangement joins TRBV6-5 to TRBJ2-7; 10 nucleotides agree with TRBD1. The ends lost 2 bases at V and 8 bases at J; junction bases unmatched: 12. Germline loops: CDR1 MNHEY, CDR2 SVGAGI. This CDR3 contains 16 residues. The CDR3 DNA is TGTGCCAGCAGTTACGCCTCGACAGGGGGCAAACTAAAGCAGTACTTC. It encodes CASSYASTGGKLKQYF.

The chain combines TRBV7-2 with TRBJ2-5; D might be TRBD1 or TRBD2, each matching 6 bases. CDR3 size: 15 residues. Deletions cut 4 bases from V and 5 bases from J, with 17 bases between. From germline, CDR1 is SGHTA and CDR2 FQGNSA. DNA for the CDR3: TGTGCCAGCAGCTCCAACCCGACAGGAGGGGAGACCCAGTACTTC. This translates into CASSSNPTGGETQYF.

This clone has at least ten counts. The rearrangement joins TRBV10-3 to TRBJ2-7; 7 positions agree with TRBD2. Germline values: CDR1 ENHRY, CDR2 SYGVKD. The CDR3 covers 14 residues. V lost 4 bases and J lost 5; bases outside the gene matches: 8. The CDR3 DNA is TGTGCCATCAGTGGCGGGGAGGGCGGAGACGAGCAGTACTTC. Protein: CAISGGEGGDEQYF.

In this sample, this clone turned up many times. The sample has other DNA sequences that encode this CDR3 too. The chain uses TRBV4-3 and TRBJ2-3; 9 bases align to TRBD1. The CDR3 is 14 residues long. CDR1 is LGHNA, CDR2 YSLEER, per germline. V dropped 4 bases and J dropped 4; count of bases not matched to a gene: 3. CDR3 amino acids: CASSPGQGADTQYF. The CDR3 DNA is TGCGCCAGCAGCCCGGGACAGGGCGCAGATACGCAGTATTTT.

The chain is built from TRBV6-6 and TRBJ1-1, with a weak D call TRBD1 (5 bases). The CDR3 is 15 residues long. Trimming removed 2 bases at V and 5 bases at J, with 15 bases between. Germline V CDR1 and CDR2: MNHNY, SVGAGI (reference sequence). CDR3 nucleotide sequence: TGTGCCAGCAGTTACGGCGGGCAGGGCTATACTGAAGCTTTCTTT. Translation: CASSYGGQGYTEAFF.

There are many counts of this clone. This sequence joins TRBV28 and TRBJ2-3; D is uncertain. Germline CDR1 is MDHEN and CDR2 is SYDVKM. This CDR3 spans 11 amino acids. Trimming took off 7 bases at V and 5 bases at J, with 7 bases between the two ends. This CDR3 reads CASTSGDTQYF. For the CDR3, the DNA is TGTGCCAGCACCTCGGGAGATACGCAGTATTTT.

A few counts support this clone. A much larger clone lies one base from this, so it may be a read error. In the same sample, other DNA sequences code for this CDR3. The CDR3 DNA is TGTGCCAGCAGGGACGATGCTGAGAATGAGCAGTTCTTC. Protein product: CASRDDAENEQFF. V and J are TRBV19 and TRBJ2-1; D is possibly TRBD1 or TRBD2 (5 bases each). Germline lookup yields CDR1 LNHDA and CDR2 SQIVND (reference sequence). CDR3 size: 13 residues. The V end was cut by 9 bases, the J end by 7 bases, with 16 bases between. The full variable domain, completed using reference TRBV19 and TRBJ2-1, is DGGITQSPKYLFRKEGQNVTLSCEQNLNHDAMYWYRQDPGQGLRLIYYSQIVNDFQKGDIAEGYSVSREKKESFPLTVTSAQKNPTAFYLCASRDDAENEQFFGPGTRLTVL.

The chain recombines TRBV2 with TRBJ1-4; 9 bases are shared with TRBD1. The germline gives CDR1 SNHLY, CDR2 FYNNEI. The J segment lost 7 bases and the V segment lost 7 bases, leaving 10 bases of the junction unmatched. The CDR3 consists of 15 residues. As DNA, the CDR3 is TGTGCCAGCACTTTGGACAGGGGACGAAGTGAAAAACTGTTTTTT. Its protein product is CASTLDRGRSEKLFF.

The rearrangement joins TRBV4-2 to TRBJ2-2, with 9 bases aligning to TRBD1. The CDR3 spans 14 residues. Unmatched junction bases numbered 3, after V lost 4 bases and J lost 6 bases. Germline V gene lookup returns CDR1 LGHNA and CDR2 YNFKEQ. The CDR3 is CASSPRTGAGELFF. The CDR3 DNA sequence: TGTGCCAGCAGCCCCCGGACAGGGGCCGGGGAGCTGTTTTTT.